This TCR beta chain was captured by sequencing in a study of T cell changes during pregnancy in multiple sclerosis (dated by TCRdb to between 2017 and 2020). Regarding the research as a whole: The study looked at changes in the T cell repertoire across pregnancy in women with multiple sclerosis.

As concerns this clone: The specificity of this receptor is unknown. One base away there is no much larger clone; base qualities are not given.

From cysteine to phenylalanine, the CDR3 is 14 amino acids long. Only CDR3 DNA is held: 42 bases, read in frame from base 1. The V end loses 2 bases and the J end loses 0 bases, and a stretch of 8 bases separates them. For CDR1 and CDR2, the germline V gene lists MNHEY and SVGAGI. The receptor library was made with the immunoSEQ multiplex PCR assay. Entries here come from immuneACCESS through TCRdb and include only in-frame sequences with V and J called. Some clones fail to appear in such tables; in the studies checked, an unresolved V gene covers under half of the shortfall, and the cause of the remainder is unknown. The sample table shows 40,000 to 55,000 clones, and roughly nine tenths are seen once. The top ten clonotypes cover over 1% of the sample.

This sample comprised CD4+ T cells from peripheral blood mononuclear cells, obtained after pregnancy. The clonotype comes from a female donor with multiple sclerosis, enrolled in a pregnancy study. Recombination connected TRBV6-5 to TRBJ2-7, with TRBD2 tentatively as D gene (5 bases match). DNA sequence: TGTGCCAGCAGTTACCGAGGGTACTCCTACGAGCAGTACTTC. Its product reads: CASSYRGYSYEQYF.